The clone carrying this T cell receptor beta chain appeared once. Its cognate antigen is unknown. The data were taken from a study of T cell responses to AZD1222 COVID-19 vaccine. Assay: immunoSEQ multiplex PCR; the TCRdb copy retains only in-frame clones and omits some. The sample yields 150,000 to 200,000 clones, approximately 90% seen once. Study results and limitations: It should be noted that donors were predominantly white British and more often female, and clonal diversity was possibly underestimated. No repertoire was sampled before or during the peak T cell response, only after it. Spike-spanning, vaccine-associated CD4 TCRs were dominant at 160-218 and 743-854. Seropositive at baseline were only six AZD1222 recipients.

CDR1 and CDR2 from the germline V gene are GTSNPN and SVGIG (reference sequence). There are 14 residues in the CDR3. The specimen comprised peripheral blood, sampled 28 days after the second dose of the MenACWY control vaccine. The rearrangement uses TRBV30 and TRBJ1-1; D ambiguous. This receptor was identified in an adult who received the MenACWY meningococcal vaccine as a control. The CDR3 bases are TGTGGCTCCGGGAGACCTCCGGTTGTCGCTGAAGCTTTCTTT. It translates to CGSGRPPVVAEAFF.